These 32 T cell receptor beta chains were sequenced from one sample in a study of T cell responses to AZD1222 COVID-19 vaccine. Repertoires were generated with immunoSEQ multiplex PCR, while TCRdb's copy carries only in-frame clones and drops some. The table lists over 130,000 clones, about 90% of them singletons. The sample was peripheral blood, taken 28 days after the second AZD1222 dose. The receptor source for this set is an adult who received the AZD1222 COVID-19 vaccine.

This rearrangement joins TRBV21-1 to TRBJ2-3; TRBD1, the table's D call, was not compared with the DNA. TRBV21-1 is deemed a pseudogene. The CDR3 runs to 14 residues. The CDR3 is CASSLDRAADTQYF. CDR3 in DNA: TGTGCCAGCAGTCTCGACAGGGCCGCAGATACGCAGTATTTT.

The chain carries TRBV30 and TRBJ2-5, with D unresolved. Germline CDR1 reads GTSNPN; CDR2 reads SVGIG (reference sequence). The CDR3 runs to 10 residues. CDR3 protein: CALSYPTQYF. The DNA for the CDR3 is TGTGCTCTCTCTTACCCGACCCAGTACTTC.

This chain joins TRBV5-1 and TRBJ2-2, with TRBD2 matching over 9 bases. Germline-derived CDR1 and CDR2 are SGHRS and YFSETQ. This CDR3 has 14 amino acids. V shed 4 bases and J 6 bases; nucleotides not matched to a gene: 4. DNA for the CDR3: TGCGCCAGCAGCCGGACTAGCGAGGCCGGGGAGCTGTTTTTT. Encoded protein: CASSRTSEAGELFF.

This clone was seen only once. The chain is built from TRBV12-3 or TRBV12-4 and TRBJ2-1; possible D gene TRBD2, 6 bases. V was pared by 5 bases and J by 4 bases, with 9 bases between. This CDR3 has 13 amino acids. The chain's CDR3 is CASSPGRYNEQFF. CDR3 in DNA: TGTGCCAGCAGTCCTGGGAGGTACAATGAGCAGTTCTTC.

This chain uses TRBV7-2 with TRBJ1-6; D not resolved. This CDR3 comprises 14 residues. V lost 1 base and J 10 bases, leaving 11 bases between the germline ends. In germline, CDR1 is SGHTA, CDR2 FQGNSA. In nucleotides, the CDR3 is TGTGCCAGCAGCTTAGGTGGGCTCAGCTCACCCCTCCACTTT. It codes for CASSLGGLSSPLHF.

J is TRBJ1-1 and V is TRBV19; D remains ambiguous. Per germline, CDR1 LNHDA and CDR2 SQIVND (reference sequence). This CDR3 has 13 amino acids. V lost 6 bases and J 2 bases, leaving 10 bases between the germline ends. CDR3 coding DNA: TGTGCCAGTAGGCGCAGGCATAACACTGAAGCTTTCTTT. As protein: CASRRRHNTEAFF. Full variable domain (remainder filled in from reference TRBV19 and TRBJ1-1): DGGITQSPKYLFRKEGQNVTLSCEQNLNHDAMYWYRQDPGQGLRLIYYSQIVNDFQKGDIAEGYSVSREKKESFPLTVTSAQKNPTAFYLCASRRRHNTEAFFGQGTRLTVV.

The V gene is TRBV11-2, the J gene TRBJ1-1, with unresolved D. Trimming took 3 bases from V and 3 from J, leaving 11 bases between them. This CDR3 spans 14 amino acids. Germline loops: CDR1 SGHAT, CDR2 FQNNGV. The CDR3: CASSLTDGDTEAFF. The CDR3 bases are TGTGCCAGCAGCTTGACCGATGGGGACACTGAAGCTTTCTTT. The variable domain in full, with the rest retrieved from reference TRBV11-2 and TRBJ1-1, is EAGVAQSPRYKIIEKRQSVAFWCNPISGHATLYWYQQILGQGPKLLIQFQNNGVVDDSQLPKDRFSAERLKGVDSTLKIQPAKLEDSAVYLCASSLTDGDTEAFFGQGTRLTVV.

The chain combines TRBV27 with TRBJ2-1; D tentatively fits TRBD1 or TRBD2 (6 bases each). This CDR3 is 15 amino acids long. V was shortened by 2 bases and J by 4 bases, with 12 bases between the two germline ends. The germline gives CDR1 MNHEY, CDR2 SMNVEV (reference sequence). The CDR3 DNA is TGTGCCAGCAGTTTAAAGGGGGGCGGGTACAATGAGCAGTTCTTC. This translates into CASSLKGGGYNEQFF.

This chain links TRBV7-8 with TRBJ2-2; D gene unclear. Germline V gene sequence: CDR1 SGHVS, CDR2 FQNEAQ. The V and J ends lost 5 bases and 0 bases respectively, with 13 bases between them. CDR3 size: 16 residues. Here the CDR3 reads CASSRGRDANTGELFF. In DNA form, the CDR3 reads TGTGCCAGCAGCCGCGGACGAGACGCGAACACCGGGGAGCTGTTTTTT.

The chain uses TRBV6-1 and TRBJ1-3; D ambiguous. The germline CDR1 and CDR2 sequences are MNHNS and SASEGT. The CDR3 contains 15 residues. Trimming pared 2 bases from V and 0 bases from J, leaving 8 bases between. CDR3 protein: CASSERLSSGNTIYF. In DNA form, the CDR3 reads TGTGCCAGCAGTGAACGCCTTAGCTCTGGAAACACCATATATTTT.

Written as DNA, the CDR3 is TGTGCCAGCTCACCACCGAGCCAGGGGATAGCTGAAGCTTTCTTT. Its protein is CASSPPSQGIAEAFF. V and J are TRBV18 and TRBJ1-1; D is possibly TRBD1 (6 bases). Trimming pared 0 bases from V and 6 bases from J, leaving 14 bases between. The CDR3 length is 15 residues. CDR1 and CDR2 (germline): KGHSH, LQKENI.

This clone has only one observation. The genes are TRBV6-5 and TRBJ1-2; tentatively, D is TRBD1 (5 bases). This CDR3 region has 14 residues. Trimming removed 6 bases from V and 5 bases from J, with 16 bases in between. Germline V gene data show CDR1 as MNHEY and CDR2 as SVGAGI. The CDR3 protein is CASSPRDPAYGYTF. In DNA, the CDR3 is TGTGCCAGCAGCCCCCGGGACCCCGCATATGGCTACACCTTC.

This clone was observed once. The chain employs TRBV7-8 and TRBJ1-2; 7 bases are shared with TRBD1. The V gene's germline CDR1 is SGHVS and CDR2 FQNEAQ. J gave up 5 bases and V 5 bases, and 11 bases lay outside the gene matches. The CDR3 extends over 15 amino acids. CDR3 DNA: TGTGCCAGCAGCCATGCGGCAGGGGGTTTTTATGGCTACACCTTC. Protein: CASSHAAGGFYGYTF.

CDR3: CASSEVGGEAFF. DNA of the CDR3: TGTGCCAGCAGTGAAGTGGGCGGAGAAGCTTTCTTT. The V gene is TRBV6-1, the J gene TRBJ1-1; D is undetermined. This CDR3 has 12 residues. The V gene's germline CDR1 is MNHNS and CDR2 SASEGT. The germline V and J ends were trimmed by 1 base and 8 bases, with 8 bases remaining between them.

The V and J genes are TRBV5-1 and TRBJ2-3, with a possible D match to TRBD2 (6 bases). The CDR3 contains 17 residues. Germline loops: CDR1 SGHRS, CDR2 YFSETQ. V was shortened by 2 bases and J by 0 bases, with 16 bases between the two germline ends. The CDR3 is CASSLAGLVLSTDTQYF. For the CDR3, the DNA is TGCGCCAGCAGCTTAGCGGGTCTGGTGCTTAGCACAGATACGCAGTATTTT.

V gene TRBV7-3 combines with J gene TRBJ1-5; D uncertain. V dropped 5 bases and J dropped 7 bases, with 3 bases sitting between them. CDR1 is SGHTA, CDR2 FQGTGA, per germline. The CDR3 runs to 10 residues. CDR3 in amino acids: CASSIQPQHF. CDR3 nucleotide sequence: TGTGCCAGCAGCATCCAGCCCCAGCATTTT.

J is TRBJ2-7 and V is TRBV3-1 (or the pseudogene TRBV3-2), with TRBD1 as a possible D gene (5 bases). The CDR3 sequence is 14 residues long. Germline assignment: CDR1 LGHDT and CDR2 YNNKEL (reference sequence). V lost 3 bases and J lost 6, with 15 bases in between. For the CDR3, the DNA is TGTGCCAGCAGCCAGATTGGCTCCAGGGTCGAGCAGTACTTC. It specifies CASSQIGSRVEQYF.

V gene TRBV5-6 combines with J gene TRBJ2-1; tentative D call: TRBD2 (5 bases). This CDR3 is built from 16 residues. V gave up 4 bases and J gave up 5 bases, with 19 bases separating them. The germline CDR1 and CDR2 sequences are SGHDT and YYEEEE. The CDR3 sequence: CASSALGNGEHNEQFF. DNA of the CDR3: TGTGCCAGCAGCGCCCTTGGGAACGGGGAGCACAATGAGCAGTTCTTC.

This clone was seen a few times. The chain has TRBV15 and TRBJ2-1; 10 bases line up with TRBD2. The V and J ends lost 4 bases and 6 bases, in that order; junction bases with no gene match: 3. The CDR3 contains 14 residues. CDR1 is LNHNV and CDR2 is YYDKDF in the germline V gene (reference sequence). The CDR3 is CATSTRTSGNEQFF. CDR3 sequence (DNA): TGTGCCACCAGCACAAGGACTAGCGGCAATGAGCAGTTCTTC.

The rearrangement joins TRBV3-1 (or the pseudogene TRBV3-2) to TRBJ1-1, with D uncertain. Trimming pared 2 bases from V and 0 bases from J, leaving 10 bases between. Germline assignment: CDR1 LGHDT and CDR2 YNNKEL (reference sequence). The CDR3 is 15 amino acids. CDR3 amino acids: CASSQYRLMNTEAFF. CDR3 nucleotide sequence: TGTGCCAGCAGCCAATATAGGCTAATGAACACTGAAGCTTTCTTT.

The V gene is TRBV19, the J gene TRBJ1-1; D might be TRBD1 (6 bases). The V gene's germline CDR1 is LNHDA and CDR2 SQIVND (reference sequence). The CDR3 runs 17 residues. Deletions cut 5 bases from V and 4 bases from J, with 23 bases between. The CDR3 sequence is CASSLPVGGAMGTEAFF. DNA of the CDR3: TGTGCCAGTAGTTTGCCGGTGGGGGGGGCGATGGGCACTGAAGCTTTCTTT.

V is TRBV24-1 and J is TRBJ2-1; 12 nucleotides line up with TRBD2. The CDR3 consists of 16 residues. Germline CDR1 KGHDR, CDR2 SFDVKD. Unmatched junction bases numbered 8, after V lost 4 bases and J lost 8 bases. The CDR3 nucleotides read TGTGCCACCAGTGACGCAGGGACTAGCGGGCCCTATGAGCAGTTCTTC. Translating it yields CATSDAGTSGPYEQFF.

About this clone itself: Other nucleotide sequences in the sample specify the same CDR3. CDR3 sequence: CASSLGAGGGYTF. CDR3 coding DNA: TGTGCCAGCAGCTTAGGCGCTGGGGGTGGCTACACCTTC. The rearrangement links TRBV7-9 to TRBJ1-2, with D possibly being TRBD1 (5 bases). V was shortened by 1 base and J by 7 bases, with 10 bases between the two germline ends. The CDR3 spans 13 residues. Germline V gene sequence: CDR1 SEHNR, CDR2 FQNEAQ (reference sequence).

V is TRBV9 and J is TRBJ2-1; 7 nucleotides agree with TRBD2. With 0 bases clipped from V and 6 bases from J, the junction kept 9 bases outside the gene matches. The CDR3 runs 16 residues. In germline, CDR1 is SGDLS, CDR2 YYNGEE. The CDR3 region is CASSVAGGAMGNEQFF. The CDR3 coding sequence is TGTGCCAGCAGCGTAGCGGGAGGCGCAATGGGCAATGAGCAGTTCTTC.

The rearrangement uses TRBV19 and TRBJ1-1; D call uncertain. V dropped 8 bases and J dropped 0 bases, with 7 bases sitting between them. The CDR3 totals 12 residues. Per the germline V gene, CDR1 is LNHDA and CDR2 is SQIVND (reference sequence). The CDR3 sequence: CASEGMNTEAFF. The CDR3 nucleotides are TGTGCCAGTGAAGGGATGAACACTGAAGCTTTCTTT.

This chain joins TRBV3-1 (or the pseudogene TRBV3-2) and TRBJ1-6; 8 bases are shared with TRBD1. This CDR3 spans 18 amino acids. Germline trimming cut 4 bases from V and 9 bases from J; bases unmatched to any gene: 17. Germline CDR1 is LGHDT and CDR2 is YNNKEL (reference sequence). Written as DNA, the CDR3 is TGTGCCAGCAGCCCGACTCCACCCCGGACAGGGATAATTTCACCCCTCCACTTT. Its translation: CASSPTPPRTGIISPLHF.

CDR3 bases: TGTGCCATCAGTGAGAGCAGGGACTCCCGCTCCTACAATGAGCAGTTCTTC. Protein sequence: CAISESRDSRSYNEQFF. V and J are TRBV10-3 and TRBJ2-1; TRBD2 might be the D (6 bases). Trimming removed 2 bases at V and 0 bases at J, with 14 bases between. The CDR3 has 17 amino acids. CDR1 ENHRY and CDR2 SYGVKD come from the germline V gene.

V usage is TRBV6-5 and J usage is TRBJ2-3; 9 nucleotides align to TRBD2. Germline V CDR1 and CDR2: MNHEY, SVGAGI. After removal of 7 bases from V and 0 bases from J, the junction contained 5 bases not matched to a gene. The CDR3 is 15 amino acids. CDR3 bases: TGTGCCAGCATTCGACTAGCGGTTAGCACAGATACGCAGTATTTT. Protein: CASIRLAVSTDTQYF.

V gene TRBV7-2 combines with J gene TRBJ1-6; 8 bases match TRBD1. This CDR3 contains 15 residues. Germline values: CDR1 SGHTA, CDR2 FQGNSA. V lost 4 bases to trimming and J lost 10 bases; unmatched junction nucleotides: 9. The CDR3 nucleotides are TGTGCCAGCAGCTCCCGGGACAGGTTGACCTCACCCCTCCACTTT. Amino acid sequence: CASSSRDRLTSPLHF.

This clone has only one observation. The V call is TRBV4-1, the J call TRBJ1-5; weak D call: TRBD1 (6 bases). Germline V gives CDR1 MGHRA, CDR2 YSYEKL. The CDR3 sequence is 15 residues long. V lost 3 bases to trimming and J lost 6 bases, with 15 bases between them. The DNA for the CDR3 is TGCGCCAGCAGCCAGACCTGGGGGGGCGGTCAGCCCCAGCATTTT. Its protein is CASSQTWGGGQPQHF.

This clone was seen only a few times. In nucleotides, the CDR3 is TGCAGCGTTCCGAACCCGGACAGGGACCCGGATACGCAGTATTTT. Protein product: CSVPNPDRDPDTQYF. The V call is TRBV29-1, the J call TRBJ2-3; 8 nucleotides match TRBD1. V gave up 5 bases and J gave up 6 bases; unmatched junction bases: 13. Germline values: CDR1 SQVTM, CDR2 ANQGSEA. This CDR3 has 15 amino acids.

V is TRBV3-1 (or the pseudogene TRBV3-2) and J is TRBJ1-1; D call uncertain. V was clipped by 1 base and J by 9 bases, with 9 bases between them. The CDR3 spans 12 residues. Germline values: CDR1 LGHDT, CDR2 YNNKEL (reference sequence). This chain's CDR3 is CASSQGTFQAFF. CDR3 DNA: TGTGCCAGCAGCCAAGGGACGTTCCAAGCTTTCTTT.